The 26 T cell receptor beta chains below come from one sample, sequenced in a study of T cell responses to AZD1222 COVID-19 vaccine. Profiling relied on immunoSEQ multiplex PCR, and the TCRdb table lists in-frame clones only, not all of them. The sample holds 160,000 or so clones, about 90% seen once. Here the sequenced sample was peripheral blood, taken on day 0 of AZD1222 vaccination. All receptors derive from an adult in good health.

CDR3 bases: TGTGCCAGCAGTGGACTGGGGGCGACGAACACCGGGGAGCTGTTTTTT. This sequence encodes CASSGLGATNTGELFF. The chain couples TRBV2 to TRBJ2-2; maybe TRBD1 (6 bases). CDR3 length: 16 residues. CDR1 is SNHLY, CDR2 FYNNEI, per germline. V lost 4 bases and J lost 0, with 12 bases in between.

This clone was detected once. The gene calls are TRBV9 and TRBJ1-3, with D perhaps matching TRBD1 (5 bases). V dropped 3 bases and J dropped 3 bases, with 22 bases sitting between them. The CDR3 consists of 18 residues. Germline V gives CDR1 SGDLS, CDR2 YYNGEE. CDR3 amino acids: CASSANPGPSGIGNTIYF. The CDR3 nucleotides are TGTGCCAGCAGCGCAAACCCCGGCCCTTCAGGGATTGGAAACACCATATATTTT.

This chain links TRBV5-1 with TRBJ1-1, with D perhaps TRBD1 (6 bases). CDR1 and CDR2 (germline): SGHRS, YFSETQ. V dropped 2 bases and J dropped 7 bases, with 9 bases sitting between them. The CDR3 extends over 12 amino acids. The CDR3 DNA is TGCGCCAGCAGCTTTGACAGGAGTGAAGCTTTCTTT. Translating it yields CASSFDRSEAFF.

V and J are TRBV4-1 and TRBJ1-2, with 9 bases aligning to TRBD1. V gave up 0 bases and J gave up 4 bases; unmatched junction bases: 3. The CDR3 is 15 amino acids. Germline CDR1 and CDR2: MGHRA and YSYEKL. This CDR3 is CASSQEGTGSYGYTF. Written as DNA, the CDR3 is TGCGCCAGCAGCCAAGAGGGGACAGGGAGCTATGGCTACACCTTC.

V gene TRBV6-2 or TRBV6-3 combines with J gene TRBJ2-2; a possible D gene is TRBD2 (6 bases). The V gene lost 6 bases and the J gene lost 4 bases, with 18 bases spanning the gap. The CDR3 length is 16 residues. Germline values: CDR1 MNHEY, CDR2 SVGEGT. CDR3 coding DNA: TGTGCCAGCAGCCAGGACTATATCGGGCGCACCGGGGAGCTGTTTTTT. This codes for CASSQDYIGRTGELFF.

The chain couples TRBV5-1 to TRBJ1-1; D might be TRBD1 (6 bases). Germline values: CDR1 SGHRS, CDR2 YFSETQ. The CDR3 is 16 residues long. V lost 0 bases to trimming and J lost 3 bases, with 15 bases between them. The CDR3 DNA reads as TGCGCCAGCAGCTTGGTGCCAGGGGATGTGGACACTGAAGCTTTCTTT. Translating gives CASSLVPGDVDTEAFF.

The chain is built from TRBV4-1 and TRBJ2-4; TRBD1 agrees at 12 bases. This CDR3 is built from 17 residues. Germline assignment: CDR1 MGHRA and CDR2 YSYEKL. Trimming cost V 1 base and J 7 bases; bases outside gene matches: 8. The CDR3: CASSQGPGQGAGNIQYF. The CDR3 nucleotides read TGCGCCAGCAGCCAAGGTCCGGGACAGGGGGCAGGGAACATTCAGTACTTC.

This chain's CDR3 is CASSPRGLTYNEQFF. The DNA of the CDR3 is TGTGCCAGCAGTCCCCGGGGCCTAACCTACAATGAGCAGTTCTTC. The chain joins TRBV27 to TRBJ2-1; D tentatively reads TRBD1 or TRBD2 (5 bases each). V was pared by 5 bases and J by 2 bases, with 13 bases between. Germline CDR1 reads MNHEY; CDR2 reads SMNVEV (reference sequence). The length of the CDR3 is 15 residues.

The V and J genes are TRBV27 and TRBJ1-4; 8 bases align to TRBD1. Trimming cost V 5 bases and J 3 bases; bases outside gene matches: 20. The CDR3 loop spans 20 amino acids. Germline-derived CDR1 and CDR2 are MNHEY and SMNVEV (reference sequence). CDR3 DNA sequence: TGTGCCAGCAGTATCTTTGCTGGAGGCAGGGGGCTCGGGGCTAATGAAAAACTGTTTTTT. Translating gives CASSIFAGGRGLGANEKLFF.

The V and J genes are TRBV28 and TRBJ1-5; D might be TRBD1 (5 bases). This CDR3 has 17 residues. Trimming shortened V by 5 bases and J by 0 bases, and 17 bases separated the two germline ends. CDR1 and CDR2 from the germline V gene are MDHEN and SYDVKM. CDR3 coding DNA: TGTGCCAGCAGTCCCTCCTCGGGACGGATTAGCAATCAGCCCCAGCATTTT. It is translated as CASSPSSGRISNQPQHF.

The chain uses TRBV27 and TRBJ1-1; 9 bases are a match to TRBD1. Germline lookup yields CDR1 MNHEY and CDR2 SMNVEV (reference sequence). The J segment lost 7 bases and the V segment lost 6 bases, leaving 9 bases of the junction unmatched. The CDR3 covers 14 residues. CDR3 protein: CASSIQGAINEAFF. In DNA form, the CDR3 reads TGTGCCAGCAGCATACAGGGGGCGATCAATGAAGCTTTCTTT.

The chain couples TRBV9 to TRBJ1-1; a possible D gene is TRBD1 (5 bases). The ends were cut back, 4 bases at V and 5 bases at J, with 15 bases in the middle. CDR3 length: 14 residues. Germline-derived CDR1 and CDR2 are SGDLS and YYNGEE. In DNA, the CDR3 is TGTGCCAGCAGCCCACCAGCGGGACGGACTGAAGCTTTCTTT. It codes for CASSPPAGRTEAFF.

The genes are TRBV28 and TRBJ1-2, with D possibly TRBD1 on 6 matching bases. Germline values: CDR1 MDHEN, CDR2 SYDVKM. CDR3 length: 17 amino acids. V lost 5 bases and J 2 bases, leaving 21 bases between the germline ends. The CDR3 DNA follows: TGTGCCAGCAGTCCACCGGGGGCCAGGGGTTTCAACTATGGCTACACCTTC. It yields the protein CASSPPGARGFNYGYTF.

The CDR3 spells CASSHSNEQYF. In nucleotides, the CDR3 is TGTGCCAGCAGTCACAGCAACGAGCAGTACTTC. The chain joins TRBV6-2 or TRBV6-3 to TRBJ2-7; D gene ambiguous. Trimming cost V 5 bases and J 5 bases, with 7 bases left between them. CDR1 and CDR2 from the germline V gene are MNHEY and SVGEGT. The CDR3 length is 11 residues.

The chain employs TRBV7-2 and TRBJ1-4; D unresolved. There are 14 residues in the CDR3. The germline CDR1 and CDR2 sequences are SGHTA and FQGNSA. V dropped 3 bases and J dropped 6 bases, with 11 bases sitting between them. For the CDR3, the DNA is TGTGCCAGCAGCTTGGGCCCGACCGATGAAAAACTGTTTTTT. Translation gives CASSLGPTDEKLFF.

The V and J genes are TRBV2 and TRBJ1-6; TRBD1 is a possible D gene (5 bases). The CDR3 spans 13 residues. Trimming removed 6 bases from V and 10 bases from J, with 13 bases in between. Germline values: CDR1 SNHLY, CDR2 FYNNEI. CDR3 sequence: CASSTDSGSPLHF. As DNA, the CDR3 is TGTGCCAGCAGCACCGACAGTGGATCACCCCTCCACTTT. Using reference TRBV2 and TRBJ1-6 for the parts outside the CDR3, the full variable domain is EPEVTQTPSHQVTQMGQEVILRCVPISNHLYFYWYRQILGQKVEFLVSFYNNEISEKSEIFDDQFSVERPDGSNFTLKIRSTKLEDSAMYFCASSTDSGSPLHFGNGTRLTVT.

The chain has TRBV12-5 and TRBJ1-1; D gene uncertain. Looked up from germline, CDR1 is LGHNT and CDR2 is FRNRAP. The V end was cut by 7 bases, the J end by 1 base, with 7 bases between. This CDR3 is 12 amino acids long. The CDR3 nucleotides are TGTGCTAGTGCCCTGGAGAACACTGAAGCTTTCTTT. Its protein is CASALENTEAFF.

The chain has TRBV24-1 and TRBJ1-1; D remains ambiguous. Trimming removed 0 bases at V and 1 base at J, with 8 bases between. Germline V gene sequence: CDR1 KGHDR, CDR2 SFDVKD. This CDR3 is 15 amino acids long. DNA for the CDR3: TGTGCCACCAGTGATTTGCGGCGGCCGAACACTGAAGCTTTCTTT. It is translated as CATSDLRRPNTEAFF.

The chain links TRBV28 to TRBJ2-7; D gene uncertain. CDR1 is MDHEN, CDR2 SYDVKM, per germline. This CDR3 is built from 15 residues. V was cut by 4 bases and J by 2 bases, with 15 bases left in between. The CDR3: CASSSEEYRAYEQYF. CDR3 sequence (DNA): TGTGCCAGCAGTTCCGAGGAGTATAGGGCCTACGAGCAGTACTTC. Full variable domain (rest looked up from reference TRBV28 and TRBJ2-7): DVKVTQSSRYLVKRTGEKVFLECVQDMDHENMFWYRQDPGLGLRLIYFSYDVKMKEKGDIPEGYSVSREKKERFSLILESASTNQTSMYLCASSSEEYRAYEQYFGPGTRLTVT.

V is TRBV5-1 and J is TRBJ2-7, with TRBD2 matching over 11 bases. Germline CDR1 reads SGHRS; CDR2 reads YFSETQ. Unmatched junction bases numbered 8, after V lost 5 bases and J lost 4 bases. The CDR3 loop spans 15 amino acids. CDR3 DNA sequence: TGCGCCAGCAGTGCAACCGGGACTAGCGGTTACGAGCAGTACTTC. As protein: CASSATGTSGYEQYF.

The V gene is TRBV28, the J gene TRBJ2-2; TRBD1 agrees at 8 bases. The germline gives CDR1 MDHEN, CDR2 SYDVKM. With V trimmed by 5 bases and J by 6 bases, 8 bases remained unmatched. There are 15 residues in the CDR3. The CDR3 sequence: CASSRPGQDPGELFF. CDR3 coding DNA: TGTGCCAGCAGTAGACCGGGACAGGATCCCGGGGAGCTGTTTTTT.

This clone was seen a single time. V is TRBV18 and J is TRBJ2-1, with a weak D call TRBD2 (6 bases). Germline V gives CDR1 KGHSH, CDR2 LQKENI. V was clipped by 7 bases and J by 6 bases, with 13 bases between them. CDR3 length: 13 amino acids. As DNA, the CDR3 is TGTGCCAGCTACGGGGGAGTGGCCAATGAGCAGTTCTTC. Protein product: CASYGGVANEQFF.

The chain joins TRBV24-1 to TRBJ1-2, with TRBD1 as a possible D gene (5 bases). The CDR3 consists of 14 residues. With 7 bases removed from V and 2 bases from J, the gap between germline ends came to 13 bases. The germline gives CDR1 KGHDR, CDR2 SFDVKD. CDR3 residues: CATSSGGINYGYTF. CDR3 bases: TGTGCCACCAGCTCCGGGGGGATCAACTATGGCTACACCTTC.

V usage is TRBV18 and J usage is TRBJ2-7, with TRBD1 as a possible D gene (5 bases). The CDR3 totals 15 residues. Trimming removed 2 bases from V and 2 bases from J, with 13 bases in between. The germline V gene has CDR1 KGHSH and CDR2 LQKENI. CDR3 in DNA: TGTGCCAGCTCACCAGGGGCAGGCGTCGCCTACGAGCAGTACTTC. Translation: CASSPGAGVAYEQYF.

The V call is TRBV7-3, the J call TRBJ2-5; weak D call: TRBD1 (5 bases). This CDR3 has 14 residues. Germline loops: CDR1 SGHTA, CDR2 FQGTGA. The germline V and J ends were trimmed by 6 bases and 5 bases, with 16 bases remaining between them. As DNA, the CDR3 is TGTGCCAGCAGTCCTACAGGCTACGGGGAGACCCAGTACTTC. Translating gives CASSPTGYGETQYF.

The chain couples TRBV28 to TRBJ1-4; D not certain. Germline CDR1 MDHEN, CDR2 SYDVKM. V lost 3 bases and J lost 8, with 22 bases in between. The CDR3 is 17 amino acids. CDR3: CASSLTPDGGSGEKLFF. CDR3 nucleotide sequence: TGTGCCAGCAGTTTGACGCCGGACGGAGGGTCAGGAGAAAAACTGTTTTTT.